This T cell receptor (beta chain) came from a study of long-term antiretroviral therapy in people with HIV. The study, taken as a whole, reports: Although diversity increased after ART, it remained lower than in transplant donor controls.

Trimming left V 4 bases short and J 0 bases short, with 16 bases between. The length of the CDR3 is 16 residues. Germline V gene lookup returns CDR1 SGDLS and CDR2 YYNGEE. To note about this clone: The antigen is undetermined.

immunoSEQ v3.0 was run at survey level. Using immunoSEQ multiplex PCR, the repertoire was profiled, and TCRdb retains in-frame clones only, with some absent. Here the sample spans about 20,000 clones, about nine tenths being singletons. The sequence was collected from a woman aged 25 to 45 with HIV. The source material was unsorted PBMCs, sampled 4.2 to 4.5 years before starting antiretroviral therapy. The gene calls are TRBV9 and TRBJ1-1; D ambiguous. The CDR3 DNA follows: TGTGCCAGCAGCCCCTCCCCTAAACAGATGAACACTGAAGCTTTCTTT. It codes for CASSPSPKQMNTEAFF.